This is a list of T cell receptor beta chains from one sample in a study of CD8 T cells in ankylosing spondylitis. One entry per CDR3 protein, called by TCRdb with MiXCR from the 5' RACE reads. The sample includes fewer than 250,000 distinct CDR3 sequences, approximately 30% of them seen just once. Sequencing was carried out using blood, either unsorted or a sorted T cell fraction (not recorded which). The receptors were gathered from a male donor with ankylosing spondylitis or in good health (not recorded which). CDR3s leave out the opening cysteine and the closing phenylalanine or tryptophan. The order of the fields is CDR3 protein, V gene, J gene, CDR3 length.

cdr3_aa: ASRDRTENEQF
v_call: TRBV5-1
j_call: TRBJ2-1
cdr3_length: 11

cdr3_aa: ASSSLPPAGNTIY
v_call: TRBV12-3/TRBV12-4
j_call: TRBJ1-3
cdr3_length: 13

cdr3_aa: ASSTIGEETQY
v_call: TRBV19
j_call: TRBJ2-5
cdr3_length: 11

cdr3_aa: SALDGGGYT
v_call: TRBV20-1
j_call: TRBJ1-2
cdr3_length: 9

cdr3_aa: SVRGTLAGATATQY
v_call: TRBV29-1
j_call: TRBJ2-3
cdr3_length: 14

cdr3_aa: ASSLGPWETQY
v_call: TRBV5-1
j_call: TRBJ2-5
cdr3_length: 11

cdr3_aa: ASSLTGRASTDTQY
v_call: TRBV5-5
j_call: TRBJ2-3
cdr3_length: 14

cdr3_aa: ASSPGTAVTQETQY
v_call: TRBV5-4
j_call: TRBJ2-5
cdr3_length: 14

cdr3_aa: ASTVDSMYNEQF
v_call: TRBV5-1
j_call: TRBJ2-1
cdr3_length: 12

cdr3_aa: ASVLGHHTDTQY
v_call: TRBV28
j_call: TRBJ2-3
cdr3_length: 12

cdr3_aa: ASGRTSGQETQY
v_call: TRBV10-3
j_call: TRBJ2-5
cdr3_length: 12

cdr3_aa: ASSKGLAGGEPTYNEQF
v_call: TRBV12-3/TRBV12-4
j_call: TRBJ2-1
cdr3_length: 17

cdr3_aa: SVQQGAHEQY
v_call: TRBV29-1
j_call: TRBJ2-7
cdr3_length: 10

cdr3_aa: ASSAYRKDPYGYT
v_call: TRBV9
j_call: TRBJ1-2
cdr3_length: 13

cdr3_aa: ASSLLGRRLYGYT
v_call: TRBV28
j_call: TRBJ1-2
cdr3_length: 13

cdr3_aa: SADPTGLILGRV
v_call: TRBV29-1
j_call: TRBJ1-1
cdr3_length: 12

cdr3_aa: ASSNLVRGRRTDTQY
v_call: TRBV21-1
j_call: TRBJ2-3
cdr3_length: 15

cdr3_aa: ASSGLAGAYNEQF
v_call: TRBV6-1
j_call: TRBJ2-1
cdr3_length: 13

cdr3_aa: SAFPTSGNYGYT
v_call: TRBV20-1
j_call: TRBJ1-2
cdr3_length: 12

cdr3_aa: ASSLRINTDTQY
v_call: TRBV12-3/TRBV12-4
j_call: TRBJ2-3
cdr3_length: 12

cdr3_aa: SVPGPPFGEQY
v_call: TRBV29-1
j_call: TRBJ2-7
cdr3_length: 11

cdr3_aa: AISRTGGYEQY
v_call: TRBV10-3
j_call: TRBJ2-7
cdr3_length: 11

cdr3_aa: ASSLGGITDTQY
v_call: TRBV5-6
j_call: TRBJ2-3
cdr3_length: 12

cdr3_aa: SARGEWNEKLF
v_call: TRBV20-1
j_call: TRBJ1-4
cdr3_length: 11

cdr3_aa: ASSLTGAGGNTIY
v_call: TRBV5-1
j_call: TRBJ1-3
cdr3_length: 13

cdr3_aa: ASSLKGQGPYEQY
v_call: TRBV12-3/TRBV12-4
j_call: TRBJ2-7
cdr3_length: 13